These T cell receptor beta chains were read from a single sample in a study of beta chain features in type 1 diabetes. Assay used: immunoSEQ multiplex PCR; TCRdb lists only in-frame clones, some missing. Found here are under 450,000 clones, roughly 13% of them singletons; the top ten hold 0.03% to 0.04%. The specimen was naive CD4+ T cells from blood. Receptors originate from a man aged 25 to 40 in good health. Both conserved end residues are part of each CDR3. D genes are given only for firm matches. The listing skips clone size in some rows; elsewhere it reads once, few, many or a size class.

V: TRBV21-1
D: .
J: TRBJ2-3
size: .
CDR3: CASSKETGATDTQYF
DNA: TGTGCCAGCAGCAAAGAGACAGGGGCTACAGATACGCAGTATTTT

V: TRBV4-1
D: .
J: TRBJ2-7
size: .
CDR3: CASSQAKGEQYF
DNA: TGCGCCAGCAGCCAAGCTAAGGGGGAGCAGTACTTC

V: TRBV6-6
D: .
J: TRBJ2-5
size: few
CDR3: CASSFRGAYQETQYF
DNA: TGTGCCAGCAGTTTTAGGGGCGCATATCAAGAGACCCAGTACTTC

V: TRBV29-1
D: .
J: TRBJ2-7
size: few
CDR3: CSVLGPSYEQYF
DNA: TGCAGCGTTTTGGGTCCCTCCTACGAGCAGTACTTC

V: TRBV6-5
D: .
J: TRBJ1-2
size: once
CDR3: CASSYTPGPYGYTF
DNA: TGTGCCAGCAGTTACACACCGGGACCGTATGGCTACACCTTC

V: TRBV19
D: .
J: TRBJ1-2
size: .
CDR3: CASSIAGQNYGYTF
DNA: TGTGCCAGTAGTATTGCAGGGCAAAACTATGGCTACACCTTC

V: TRBV18
D: .
J: TRBJ2-3
size: few
CDR3: CASSPRVGTDTQYF
DNA: TGTGCCAGCTCACCACGGGTGGGCACAGATACGCAGTATTTT

V: TRBV5-6
D: .
J: TRBJ1-5
size: few
CDR3: CASSRDPNQPQHF
DNA: TGTGCCAGCAGCCGGGACCCGAATCAGCCCCAGCATTTT

V: TRBV30
D: .
J: TRBJ1-6
size: few
CDR3: CAWSCQKSSYNSPLHF
DNA: TGTGCCTGGAGTTGTCAGAAAAGCTCCTATAATTCACCCCTCCACTTT

V: TRBV4-1
D: TRBD1
J: TRBJ2-7
size: .
CDR3: CASSPYRGTQYF
DNA: TGCGCCAGCAGCCCATACAGGGGCACGCAGTACTTC

V: TRBV25-1
D: .
J: TRBJ2-1
size: .
CDR3: CASSPGWTISYNEQFF
DNA: TGTGCCAGCAGTCCCGGGTGGACTATTTCCTACAATGAGCAGTTCTTC

V: TRBV6-6
D: TRBD1
J: TRBJ1-2
size: .
CDR3: CASSYRQGFGGYTF
DNA: TGTGCCAGCAGTTACCGACAGGGGTTCGGTGGCTACACCTTC

V: TRBV10-3
D: .
J: TRBJ2-5
size: few
CDR3: CAISESGERETQYF
DNA: TGTGCCATCAGTGAGTCGGGAGAACGAGAGACCCAGTACTTC